The 19 T cell receptor beta chains below were found in one sample sequenced in a study of T cell responses to AZD1222 COVID-19 vaccine. Produced via immunoSEQ multiplex PCR; TCRdb's table is partial and in-frame only. The top ten clones hold about 9% of a sample with 150,000 or so clones, 75% to 90% of them seen once. This material consisted of peripheral blood, taken 28 days after the second AZD1222 dose. The receptors were sampled from an adult who received the AZD1222 COVID-19 vaccine.

This chain uses TRBV7-9 with TRBJ1-1, with D possibly being TRBD1 (5 bases). Per germline, CDR1 SEHNR and CDR2 FQNEAQ (reference sequence). There are 14 residues in the CDR3. V was pared by 5 bases and J by 1 base, with 11 bases between. CDR3 amino acids: CASSPGPSNTEAFF. The CDR3 nucleotides read TGTGCCAGCAGCCCGGGACCCTCGAACACTGAAGCTTTCTTT.

The V gene is TRBV5-4, the J gene TRBJ1-1; D is undetermined. Trimming took off 0 bases at V and 1 base at J, with 10 bases between the two ends. The germline V gene has CDR1 SGHNT and CDR2 YYREEE (reference sequence). There are 15 residues in the CDR3. CDR3 region: CASSLDGLRNTEAFF. The CDR3 DNA sequence: TGTGCCAGCAGCTTGGACGGACTCAGGAACACTGAAGCTTTCTTT.

The chain couples TRBV12-3 or TRBV12-4 to TRBJ2-1; 10 nucleotides match TRBD1. V lost 7 bases, J lost 14 bases, and 11 bases stayed unmatched. This CDR3 is 13 amino acids long. The CDR3: CASTMEPGQGKFF. As DNA, the CDR3 is TGTGCCAGCACCATGGAGCCGGGACAGGGGAAGTTCTTC.

The rearrangement joins TRBV5-4 to TRBJ2-3; D gene uncertain. CDR3 size: 15 residues. Germline loops: CDR1 SGHNT, CDR2 YYREEE (reference sequence). Trimming shortened V by 4 bases and J by 6 bases, and 18 bases separated the two germline ends. DNA for the CDR3: TGTGCCAGCAGCCCCGGGCAGCGCGCCGCCGATACGCAGTATTTT. It specifies CASSPGQRAADTQYF.

V and J are TRBV12-3 or TRBV12-4 and TRBJ2-1; no reliable D call. Trimming took off 4 bases at V and 9 bases at J, with 7 bases between the two ends. CDR3 length: 11 residues. CDR3 amino acids: CASSYHSEQFF. The CDR3 coding sequence is TGTGCCAGCAGTTATCACAGTGAGCAGTTCTTC.

The chain joins TRBV21-1 to TRBJ2-1; TRBD2 reflects the table's D call only, with no check against the DNA. TRBV21-1 is designated a pseudogene. This CDR3 has 17 residues. The DNA for the CDR3 is TGTGCCAGCAGCAAATCCGTGGGGAGCGGTCGAAACAATGAGCAGTTCTTC. Translation gives CASSKSVGSGRNNEQFF.

This chain connects TRBV10-3 to TRBJ1-2, with D unclear. The germline CDR1 and CDR2 sequences are ENHRY and SYGVKD. CDR3 length: 13 amino acids. The germline V and J ends were trimmed by 2 bases and 5 bases, with 9 bases remaining between them. The chain's CDR3 is CAISENVGYGYTF. DNA of the CDR3: TGTGCCATCAGTGAGAACGTAGGTTATGGCTACACCTTC.

This rearrangement joins TRBV28 to TRBJ2-4; D remains ambiguous. V was cut by 3 bases and J by 0 bases, with 18 bases left in between. Germline-derived CDR1 and CDR2 are MDHEN and SYDVKM. The CDR3 has 18 amino acids. CDR3 bases: TGTGCCAGCAGTTTCAACACCCCCCGGACCCCAGCCAAAAACATTCAGTACTTC. As protein: CASSFNTPRTPAKNIQYF.

The genes are TRBV30 and TRBJ1-1, with TRBD1 as a possible D gene (5 bases). CDR1 is GTSNPN and CDR2 is SVGIG in the germline V gene (reference sequence). CDR3 length: 12 amino acids. V was shortened by 5 bases and J by 1 base, with 8 bases between the two germline ends. CDR3 DNA: TGTGCCTGGGACAGATCGAACACTGAAGCTTTCTTT. Translated, it gives CAWDRSNTEAFF.

The chain combines TRBV3-1 (or the pseudogene TRBV3-2) with TRBJ1-6, with D possibly matching TRBD1 (6 bases). CDR1 is LGHDT and CDR2 is YNNKEL in the germline V gene (reference sequence). The CDR3 extends over 16 amino acids. The V and J ends lost 4 bases and 7 bases respectively, with 17 bases between them. The CDR3 sequence: CASSRRGGAGNSPLHF. CDR3 coding DNA: TGTGCCAGCAGCCGTCGAGGGGGAGCCGGGAATTCACCCCTCCACTTT.

The chain joins TRBV28 to TRBJ2-3, with D possibly TRBD2 on 6 matching bases. Per the germline V gene, CDR1 is MDHEN and CDR2 is SYDVKM. The CDR3 spans 13 residues. V was pared by 7 bases and J by 2 bases, with 10 bases between. The CDR3: CASKGGTTDTQYF. The CDR3 DNA sequence: TGTGCCAGCAAAGGCGGGACCACAGATACGCAGTATTTT.

The gene calls are TRBV14 and TRBJ1-5; D uncertain. V was cut by 2 bases and J by 0 bases, with 5 bases left in between. The CDR3 totals 14 residues. Germline V gene sequence: CDR1 SGHDN, CDR2 FVKESK. The DNA of the CDR3 is TGTGCCAGCAGCCAAACGGGTAGCAATCAGCCCCAGCATTTT. Translation: CASSQTGSNQPQHF.

The genes are TRBV28 and TRBJ2-1; 15 bases are shared with TRBD2. CDR3 length: 16 amino acids. Germline loops: CDR1 MDHEN, CDR2 SYDVKM. V dropped 5 bases and J dropped 7; count of bases not matched to a gene: 6. The CDR3 coding sequence is TGTGCCAGCAGTCCCGGACTAGCGGGAGGGCTGAATGAGCAGTTCTTC. Its translation: CASSPGLAGGLNEQFF.

CDR3 sequence reads: CASSYSRGGSNQPQHF. CDR3 DNA: TGTGCCAGCAGCTATAGCAGGGGAGGGAGCAATCAGCCCCAGCATTTT. The V and J genes are TRBV5-6 and TRBJ1-5, with D perhaps TRBD1 (6 bases). This CDR3 region has 16 residues. Deletions cut 3 bases from V and 1 base from J, with 14 bases between. Germline lookup yields CDR1 SGHDT and CDR2 YYEEEE.

This clone occurred once. The chain carries TRBV5-1 and TRBJ2-2, with TRBD2 matching over 7 bases. With 5 bases clipped from V and 4 bases from J, the junction kept 2 bases outside the gene matches. The germline V gene encodes CDR1 SGHRS and CDR2 YFSETQ. This CDR3 has 13 residues. In DNA, the CDR3 is TGCGCCAGCAGGGGAGGGACCACCGGGGAGCTGTTTTTT. This gives the protein CASRGGTTGELFF.

This chain links TRBV4-1 with TRBJ2-1, with D perhaps TRBD1 (6 bases). This CDR3 is 15 amino acids long. Per the germline V gene, CDR1 is MGHRA and CDR2 is YSYEKL. Trimming stripped 6 bases from V and 5 bases from J, with 17 bases between. The CDR3 DNA sequence: TGCGCCAGCAGTCCTTCCGACAGGTTCCACAATGAGCAGTTCTTC. Amino acid sequence: CASSPSDRFHNEQFF.

The chain carries TRBV28 and TRBJ2-7, with TRBD2 matching 8 bases. J lost 2 bases, V lost 8 bases, and 17 bases had no gene match. The CDR3 has 17 residues. Germline V gene sequence: CDR1 MDHEN, CDR2 SYDVKM. The DNA of the CDR3 is TGTGCCAGCCGGAGGGGATTGGGAGCGGGAGACCCCTACGAGCAGTACTTC. Its translation: CASRRGLGAGDPYEQYF.

The rearrangement joins TRBV7-2 to TRBJ1-6; D is ambiguous. The CDR3 runs 17 residues. The V end lost 3 bases, the J end lost 0 bases, and 12 bases lay between the germline ends. Germline values: CDR1 SGHTA, CDR2 FQGNSA. The CDR3 bases are TGTGCCAGCAGCTTGCAGGCAACCAGCTCCTATAATTCACCCCTCCACTTT. Protein sequence: CASSLQATSSYNSPLHF.

The J gene is TRBJ2-1, the V gene TRBV7-2; 8 bases match TRBD2. Germline trimming cut 2 bases from V and 3 bases from J; bases unmatched to any gene: 9. CDR3 length equals 17 residues. Germline V lookup: CDR1 SGHTA, CDR2 FQGNSA. The CDR3 reads CASSLYGSTSGYNEQFF. The CDR3 DNA reads as TGTGCCAGCAGCTTATATGGGAGTACTAGCGGCTACAATGAGCAGTTCTTC.